This T cell receptor (beta chain) was recorded in a study of T cell responses to AZD1222 COVID-19 vaccine. Study-wide findings and caveats: Among the donors, most were white British and more were female, and clonal diversity was possibly underestimated.

Per germline, CDR1 GTSNPN and CDR2 SVGIG (reference sequence). Trimming stripped 0 bases from V and 3 bases from J, with 9 bases between. CDR3 length: 14 residues. Sequencing used immunoSEQ multiplex PCR; TCRdb keeps in-frame clones, though not all of them. Among about 130,000 clones listed, over 90% were seen once. Details on this clone: Its antigen is currently unknown.

The chain has TRBV30 and TRBJ1-5; TRBD1 might be the D (6 bases). Source: peripheral blood, taken on day 0 of AZD1222 vaccination. The clonotype originates from an adult in good health. CDR3 protein: CAWSVGQINQPQHF. Here the CDR3 DNA reads TGTGCCTGGAGTGTAGGACAGATCAATCAGCCCCAGCATTTT.